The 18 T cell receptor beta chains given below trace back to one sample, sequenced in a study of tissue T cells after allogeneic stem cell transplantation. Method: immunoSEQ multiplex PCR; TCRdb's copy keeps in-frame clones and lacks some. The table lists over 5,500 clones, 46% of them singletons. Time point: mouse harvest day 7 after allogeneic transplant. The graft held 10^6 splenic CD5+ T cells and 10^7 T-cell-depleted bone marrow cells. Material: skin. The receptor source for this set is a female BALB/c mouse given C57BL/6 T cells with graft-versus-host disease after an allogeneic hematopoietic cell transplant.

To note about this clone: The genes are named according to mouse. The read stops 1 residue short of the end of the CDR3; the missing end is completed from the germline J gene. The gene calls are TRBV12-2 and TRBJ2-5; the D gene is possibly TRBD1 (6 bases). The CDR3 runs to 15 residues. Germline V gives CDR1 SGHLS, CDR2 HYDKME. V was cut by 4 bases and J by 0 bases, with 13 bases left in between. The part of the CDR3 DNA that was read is TGTGCCAGCTCCCGGGACACCTTTAACCAAGACACCCAGTAC. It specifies CASSRDTFNQDTQY. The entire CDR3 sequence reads CASSRDTFNQDTQYF.

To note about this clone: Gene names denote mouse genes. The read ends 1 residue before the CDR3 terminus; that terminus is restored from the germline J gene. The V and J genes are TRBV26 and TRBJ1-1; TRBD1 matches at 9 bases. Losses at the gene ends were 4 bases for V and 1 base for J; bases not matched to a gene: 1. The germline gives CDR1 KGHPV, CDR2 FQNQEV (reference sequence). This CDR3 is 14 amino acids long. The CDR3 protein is CASSRQGVNTEVFF. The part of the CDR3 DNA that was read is TGTGCCAGCAGTCGACAGGGGGTAAACACAGAAGTCTTC.

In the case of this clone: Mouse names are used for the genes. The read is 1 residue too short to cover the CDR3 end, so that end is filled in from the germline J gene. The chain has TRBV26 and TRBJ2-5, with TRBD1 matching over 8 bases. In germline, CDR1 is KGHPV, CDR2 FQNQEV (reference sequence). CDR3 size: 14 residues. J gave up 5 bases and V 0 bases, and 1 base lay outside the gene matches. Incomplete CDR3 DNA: TGTGCCAGCAGTCTGTCACAGGGGGTAGACACCCAGTAC. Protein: CASSLSQGVDTQY. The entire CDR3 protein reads CASSLSQGVDTQYF.

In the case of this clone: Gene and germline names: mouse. The part of the CDR3 DNA that was read is TGTGCCAGCAGCCCCCACTGGGGGGGCGCAGATGAACAGTAC. It is translated as CASSPHWGGADEQY. The full CDR3 protein reads CASSPHWGGADEQYF. This chain connects TRBV4 to TRBJ2-7; the match to TRBD2 covers 11 bases. The missing CDR3 end, 1 residue past where the read stops, is filled in from the germline J gene. The CDR3 spans 15 residues. Germline V lookup: CDR1 LGHDT, CDR2 YNNKQL (reference sequence). The ends lost 5 bases at V and 5 bases at J; junction bases unmatched: 8.

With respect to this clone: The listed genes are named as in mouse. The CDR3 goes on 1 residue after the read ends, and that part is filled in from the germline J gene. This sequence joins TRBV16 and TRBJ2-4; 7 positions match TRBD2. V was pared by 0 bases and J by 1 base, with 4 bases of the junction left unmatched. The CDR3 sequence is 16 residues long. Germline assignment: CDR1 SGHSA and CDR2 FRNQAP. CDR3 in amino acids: CASSLEGGSRQNTLYF. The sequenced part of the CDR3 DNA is TGTGCAAGCAGCTTAGAGGGGGGGTCGCGTCAAAACACCTTGTAC. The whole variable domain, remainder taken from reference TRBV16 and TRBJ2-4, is NAGVIQTPRHKVTGKGQEATLWCEPISGHSAVFWYRQTIVQGLEFLTYFRNQAPIDDSGMPKERFSAQMPNQSHSTLKIQSTQPQDSAVYLCASSLEGGSRQNTLYFGAGTRLSVL.

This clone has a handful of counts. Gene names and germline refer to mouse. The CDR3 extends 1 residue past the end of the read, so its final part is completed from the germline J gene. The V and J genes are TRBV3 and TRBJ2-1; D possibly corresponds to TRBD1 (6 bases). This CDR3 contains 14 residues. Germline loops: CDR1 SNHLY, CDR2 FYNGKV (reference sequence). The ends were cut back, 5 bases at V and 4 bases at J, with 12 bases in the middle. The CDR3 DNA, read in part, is TGTGCCAGCAGCGCCCGGGACATATATGCTGAGCAGTTC. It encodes CASSARDIYAEQF. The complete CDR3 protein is CASSARDIYAEQFF.

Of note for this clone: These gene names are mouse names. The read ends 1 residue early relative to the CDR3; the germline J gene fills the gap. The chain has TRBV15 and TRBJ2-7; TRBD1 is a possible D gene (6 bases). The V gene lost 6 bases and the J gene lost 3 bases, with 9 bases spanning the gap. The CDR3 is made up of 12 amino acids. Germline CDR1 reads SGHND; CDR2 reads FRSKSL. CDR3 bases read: TGTGCCAGCAGCCGGGACATCTATGAACAGTAC. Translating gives CASSRDIYEQY. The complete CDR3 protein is CASSRDIYEQYF.

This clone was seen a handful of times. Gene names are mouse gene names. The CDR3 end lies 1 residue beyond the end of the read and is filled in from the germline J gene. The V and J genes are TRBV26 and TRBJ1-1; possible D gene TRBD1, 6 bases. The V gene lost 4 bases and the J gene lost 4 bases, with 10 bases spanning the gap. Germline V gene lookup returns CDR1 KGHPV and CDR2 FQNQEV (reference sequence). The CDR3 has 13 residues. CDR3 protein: CASSHRVSTEVFF. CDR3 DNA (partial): TGTGCCAGCAGTCACAGGGTGAGCACAGAAGTCTTC.

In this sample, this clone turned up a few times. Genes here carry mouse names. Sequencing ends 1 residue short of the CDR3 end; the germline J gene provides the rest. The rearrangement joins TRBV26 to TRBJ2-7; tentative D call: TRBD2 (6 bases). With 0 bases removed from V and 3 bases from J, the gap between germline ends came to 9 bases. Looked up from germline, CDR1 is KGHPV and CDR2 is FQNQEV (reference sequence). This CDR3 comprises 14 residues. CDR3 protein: CASSLSLGVYEQYF. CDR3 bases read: TGTGCCAGCAGTCTGTCGTTGGGGGTCTATGAACAGTAC.

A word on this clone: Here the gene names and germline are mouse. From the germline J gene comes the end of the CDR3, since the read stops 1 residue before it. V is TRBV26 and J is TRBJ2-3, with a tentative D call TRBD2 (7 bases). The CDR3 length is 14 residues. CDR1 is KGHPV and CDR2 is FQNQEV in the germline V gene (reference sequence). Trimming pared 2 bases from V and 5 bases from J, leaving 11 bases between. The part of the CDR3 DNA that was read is TGTGCCAGCAGTCTGGGGGGGCGCGGAGAAACGCTGTAT. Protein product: CASSLGGRGETLY. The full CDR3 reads CASSLGGRGETLYF.

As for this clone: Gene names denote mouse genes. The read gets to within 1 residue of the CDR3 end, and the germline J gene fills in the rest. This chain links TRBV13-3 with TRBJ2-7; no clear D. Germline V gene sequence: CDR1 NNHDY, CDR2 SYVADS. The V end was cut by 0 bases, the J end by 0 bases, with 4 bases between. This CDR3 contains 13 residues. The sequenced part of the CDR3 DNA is TGTGCCAGCAGTGATGCGGTCTCCTATGAACAGTAC. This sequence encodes CASSDAVSYEQY. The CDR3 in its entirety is CASSDAVSYEQYF.

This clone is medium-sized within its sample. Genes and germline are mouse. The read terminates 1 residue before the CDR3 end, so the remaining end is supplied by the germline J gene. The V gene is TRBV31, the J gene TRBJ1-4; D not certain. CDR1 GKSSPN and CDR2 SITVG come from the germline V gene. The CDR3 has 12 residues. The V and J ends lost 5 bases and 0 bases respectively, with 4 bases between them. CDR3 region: CAWAFSNERLFF. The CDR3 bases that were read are TGTGCCTGGGCATTTTCCAACGAAAGATTATTT.

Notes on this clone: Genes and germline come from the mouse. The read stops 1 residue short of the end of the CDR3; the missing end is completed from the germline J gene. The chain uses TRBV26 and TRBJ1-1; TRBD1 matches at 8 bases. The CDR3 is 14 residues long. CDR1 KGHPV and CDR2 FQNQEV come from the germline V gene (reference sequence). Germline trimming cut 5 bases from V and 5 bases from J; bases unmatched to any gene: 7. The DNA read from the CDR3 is TGTGCCAGCAGTTTCGACAGGGGAAGAACAGAAGTCTTC. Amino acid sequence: CASSFDRGRTEVF. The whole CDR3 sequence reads CASSFDRGRTEVFF.

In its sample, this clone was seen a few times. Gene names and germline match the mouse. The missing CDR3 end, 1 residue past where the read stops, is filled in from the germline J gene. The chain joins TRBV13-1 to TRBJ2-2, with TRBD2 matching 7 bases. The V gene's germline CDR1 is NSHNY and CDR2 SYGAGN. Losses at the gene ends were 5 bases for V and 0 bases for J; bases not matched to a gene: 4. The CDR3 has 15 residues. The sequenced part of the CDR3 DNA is TGTGCCAGCAGCCACTGGGGATCAAACACCGGGCAGCTCTAC. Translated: CASSHWGSNTGQLY. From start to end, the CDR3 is CASSHWGSNTGQLYF.

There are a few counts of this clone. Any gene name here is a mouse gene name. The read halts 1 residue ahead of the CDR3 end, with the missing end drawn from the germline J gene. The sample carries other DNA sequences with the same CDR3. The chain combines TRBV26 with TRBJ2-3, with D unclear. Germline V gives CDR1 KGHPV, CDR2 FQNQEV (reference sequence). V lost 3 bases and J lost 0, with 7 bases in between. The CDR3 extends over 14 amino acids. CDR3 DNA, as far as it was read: TGTGCCAGCAGTCTCGGATCTAGTGCAGAAACGCTGTAT. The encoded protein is CASSLGSSAETLY. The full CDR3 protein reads CASSLGSSAETLYF.

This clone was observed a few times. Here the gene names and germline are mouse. Partial CDR3 DNA: TGTGCCAGCAGTCCACAGGGTTACTCCGACTACACC. Protein product: CASSPQGYSDYT. The whole CDR3 sequence reads CASSPQGYSDYTF. J is TRBJ1-2 and V is TRBV26; possibly TRBD1 for D (6 bases). The missing CDR3 end, 1 residue past where the read stops, is filled in from the germline J gene. CDR3 size: 13 residues. The germline CDR1 and CDR2 sequences are KGHPV and FQNQEV (reference sequence). Trimming removed 4 bases from V and 3 bases from J, with 9 bases in between.

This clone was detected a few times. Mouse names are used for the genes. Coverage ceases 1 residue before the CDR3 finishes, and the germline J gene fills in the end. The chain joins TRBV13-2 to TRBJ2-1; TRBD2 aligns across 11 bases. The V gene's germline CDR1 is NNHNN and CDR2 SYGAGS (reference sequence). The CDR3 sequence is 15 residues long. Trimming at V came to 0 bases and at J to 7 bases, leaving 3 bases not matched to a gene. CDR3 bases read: TGTGCCAGCGGTGATGCACTGGGGGGGCGAGCTGAGCAGTTC. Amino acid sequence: CASGDALGGRAEQF. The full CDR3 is CASGDALGGRAEQFF.

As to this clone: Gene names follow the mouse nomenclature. The CDR3 bases that were read are TGTGCCAGCAGTCTCCAGGGCTTAGGTGCAGAAACGCTGTAT. This translates into CASSLQGLGAETLY. In full, the CDR3 reads CASSLQGLGAETLYF. The chain employs TRBV26 and TRBJ2-3; D is perhaps TRBD1 (5 bases). Read data end 1 residue before the CDR3 end; the end is taken from the germline J gene. Germline V lookup: CDR1 KGHPV, CDR2 FQNQEV (reference sequence). Trimming removed 3 bases from V and 1 base from J, with 11 bases in between. This CDR3 has 15 residues.